These 17 T cell receptor beta chains were all obtained from the same sample, sequenced in a study of breast tumors, draining lymph nodes, adjacent tissues. The lymph nodes were axillary draining lymph nodes from breast cancer patients. MiXCR, applied by TCRdb to the multiplex PCR reads, yields one record per CDR3 protein. The table shows fewer than 150,000 distinct CDR3 sequences, with around 20% occurring only once. Sequencing was done on a sample of axillary lymph node tissue. The source is a female donor with breast cancer. Some clones in this sample may be carry-over from other donors' samples.

This sequence joins TRBV30 and TRBJ1-2; a possible D gene is TRBD1 (5 bases). This CDR3 is 11 amino acids long. With 3 bases removed from V and 5 bases from J, the gap between germline ends came to 7 bases. Germline V gene data show CDR1 as GTSNPN and CDR2 as SVGIG (reference sequence). CDR3 protein: CAWSRDYGYTF. CDR3 nucleotides: TGTGCCTGGAGCAGGGATTATGGCTACACCTTC.

Remarks on this clonotype: A much larger clonotype is one base distant, so this may be a read error. The chain links TRBV6-5 to TRBJ2-3; TRBD2 matches at 11 bases. CDR3 length equals 15 residues. Looked up from germline, CDR1 is MNHEY and CDR2 is SVGAGI. CDR3 amino acids: CASRGTSGSTDAQYF. The CDR3 DNA is TGTGCCAGCAGAGGGACTAGCGGTAGCACAGATGCGCAGTATTTT.

At least ten counts were recorded for this clonotype. V is TRBV7-2 and J is TRBJ2-1; the D gene could be TRBD1 or TRBD2 (5 bases each). Germline lookup yields CDR1 SGHTA and CDR2 FQGNSA. The CDR3 length is 13 residues. V lost 5 bases and J 7 bases, leaving 12 bases between the germline ends. The CDR3 sequence: CASSRWGGNEQFF. The CDR3 nucleotides read TGTGCCAGCAGCCGTTGGGGCGGGAATGAGCAGTTCTTC. The variable domain in full, with the rest retrieved from reference TRBV7-2 and TRBJ2-1, is GAGVSQSPSNKVTEKGKDVELRCDPISGHTALYWYRQSLGQGLEFLIYFQGNSAPDKSGLPSDRFSAERTGGSVSTLTIQRTQQEDSAVYLCASSRWGGNEQFFGPGTRLTVL.

This clonotype turned up a few times. The V gene is TRBV11-2, the J gene TRBJ2-3; 8 nucleotides line up with TRBD2. V lost 0 bases and J lost 3; bases outside the gene matches: 14. The CDR3 is made up of 19 amino acids. Germline V gives CDR1 SGHAT, CDR2 FQNNGV. The CDR3 loop reads CASSLDHGISGIVTDTQYF. For the CDR3, the DNA is TGTGCCAGCAGCTTAGATCACGGGATTAGCGGGATAGTAACAGATACGCAGTATTTT.

Many counts were recorded for this clonotype. This chain's CDR3 is CATPGIGGSPPSYEQYF. The CDR3 nucleotides are TGTGCCACCCCCGGGATCGGCGGGAGTCCTCCATCCTACGAGCAGTACTTC. The chain recombines TRBV24-1 with TRBJ2-7; 7 bases match TRBD2. CDR3 length: 17 residues. In germline, CDR1 is KGHDR, CDR2 SFDVKD. V lost 9 bases to trimming and J lost 1 base; unmatched junction nucleotides: 17.

The sample holds many counts of this clonotype. This chain joins TRBV6-5 and TRBJ1-4, with TRBD1 as a possible D gene (5 bases). The V end lost 6 bases, the J end lost 7 bases, and 15 bases lay between the germline ends. From germline, CDR1 is MNHEY and CDR2 SVGAGI. CDR3 length: 14 amino acids. The CDR3 is CASRGQGRAEKLFF. CDR3 bases: TGTGCCAGCAGGGGCCAGGGCAGGGCTGAAAAACTGTTTTTT.

This clonotype was seen at least ten times. J is TRBJ2-2 and V is TRBV19; tentative D call: TRBD2 (6 bases). The V and J ends lost 8 bases and 3 bases respectively, with 16 bases between them. The CDR3 length is 15 residues. CDR1 is LNHDA and CDR2 is SQIVND in the germline V gene (reference sequence). The CDR3 sequence: CASRSGGTDTGELFF. CDR3 in DNA: TGTGCCAGTCGGAGCGGCGGGACCGACACCGGGGAGCTGTTTTTT.

This clonotype has at least ten counts. The chain links TRBV7-8 to TRBJ2-7; D possibly corresponds to TRBD2 (6 bases). The germline gives CDR1 SGHVS, CDR2 FQNEAQ. The V end lost 1 base, the J end lost 4 bases, and 11 bases lay between the germline ends. The CDR3 runs 14 residues. The CDR3 region has the DNA TGTGCCAGCAGCTTAGACGGGAGATGGTACGAGCAGTACTTC. It is translated as CASSLDGRWYEQYF.

This clonotype has a count of ten or more. The chain joins TRBV24-1 to TRBJ2-3; no clear D. The V end lost 2 bases, the J end lost 3 bases, and 17 bases lay between the germline ends. CDR3 length: 17 amino acids. Per germline, CDR1 KGHDR and CDR2 SFDVKD. DNA of the CDR3: TGTGCCACCAGTGATTACCCCCTTCTGGATGCGACAGATACGCAGTATTTT. This translates into CATSDYPLLDATDTQYF.

As concerns this clonotype: A much larger clone differs by one base, so this may be a read error. V and J are TRBV2 and TRBJ2-2; TRBD1 is a possible D gene (5 bases). The CDR3 length is 14 residues. Germline loops: CDR1 SNHLY, CDR2 FYNNEI. The V end lost 7 bases, the J end lost 0 bases, and 9 bases lay between the germline ends. The CDR3 region has the DNA TGTGCCAGCAAGAGACAGCCGAACACCGGGGAGCTGTTTTTT. Amino acids: CASKRQPNTGELFF.

With regard to this clonotype: This may be a read error, as it is one base from a much larger clone. CDR3: CAGSPTGYLASGSYYNEQFF. The CDR3 bases are TGTGCCGGCAGTCCCACAGGGTATTTGGCTAGCGGGAGCTACTACAATGAGCAGTTCTTC. The chain is built from TRBV7-3 and TRBJ2-1; 10 nucleotides line up with TRBD2. CDR1 is SGHTA and CDR2 is FQGTGA in the germline V gene. There are 20 residues in the CDR3.

This clonotype was seen only once. This chain links TRBV30 with TRBJ2-7, with TRBD1 identical over 8 bases. J lost 2 bases, V lost 2 bases, and 5 bases had no gene match. This CDR3 has 14 amino acids. The germline gives CDR1 GTSNPN, CDR2 SVGIG (reference sequence). CDR3 loop: CAWSRTGSTYEQYF. In DNA form, the CDR3 reads TGTGCCTGGAGTCGGACAGGGTCTACCTACGAGCAGTACTTC.

A note on this clonotype: This may stem from a read error, because a much larger clone lies one nucleotide away. The rearrangement joins TRBV19 to TRBJ1-4, with TRBD1 matching 7 bases. This CDR3 contains 15 residues. Per germline, CDR1 LNHDA and CDR2 SQIVND (reference sequence). The DNA of the CDR3 is TGTGCCAGTAGTTGGGACAGTCGGACGTCTGAAAAACTGCTTTTT. The encoded protein is CASSWDSRTSEKLLF. Together with reference TRBV19 and TRBJ1-4, the CDR3 gives the full variable domain: DGGITQSPKYLFRKEGQNVTLSCEQNLNHDAMYWYRQDPGQGLRLIYYSQIVNDFQKGDIAEGYSVSREKKESFPLTVTSAQKNPTAFYLCASSWDSRTSEKLLFGSGTQLSVL.

On this clonotype itself: This clone may be a read error of a much larger clone one base away. The V and J genes are TRBV6-1 and TRBJ2-7, with D perhaps matching TRBD1 (5 bases). Germline V gene lookup returns CDR1 MNHNS and CDR2 SASEGT. The CDR3 spans 15 residues. V was cut by 4 bases and J by 6 bases, with 19 bases left in between. The DNA of the CDR3 is TGTGCCAGCAGTGTATGGGCAGGGAAACTTCTCGAGCAGTACTTC. Amino acids: CASSVWAGKLLEQYF.

This clonotype was picked up many times. The rearrangement joins TRBV11-2 to TRBJ2-1, with D maybe TRBD2 (5 bases). With 5 bases removed from V and 3 bases from J, the gap between germline ends came to 11 bases. Germline V gene sequence: CDR1 SGHAT, CDR2 FQNNGV. The CDR3 runs 14 residues. For the CDR3, the DNA is TGTGCCAGCAGCCCCAGAGCGGACTACAATGAGCAGTTCTTC. As protein: CASSPRADYNEQFF. Complete variable domain (other parts from reference TRBV11-2 and TRBJ2-1): EAGVAQSPRYKIIEKRQSVAFWCNPISGHATLYWYQQILGQGPKLLIQFQNNGVVDDSQLPKDRFSAERLKGVDSTLKIQPAKLEDSAVYLCASSPRADYNEQFFGPGTRLTVL.

As to this clonotype: This may stem from a read error, because a much larger clone lies one nucleotide away. The chain is built from TRBV29-1 and TRBJ2-1, with 8 bases aligning to TRBD2. After removal of 4 bases from V and 6 bases from J, the junction contained 5 bases not matched to a gene. Germline CDR1 is SQVTM and CDR2 is ANQGSEA. The CDR3 is made up of 13 amino acids. CDR3 loop: CSVVREVFNEQFF. The CDR3 coding sequence is TGCAGCGTTGTGCGGGAGGTGTTCAATGAGCAGTTCTTC.

This clonotype was recorded at least ten times. V gene TRBV2 combines with J gene TRBJ2-1, with D tentatively TRBD1 (6 bases). This CDR3 has 16 amino acids. V lost 1 base and J 3 bases, leaving 13 bases between the germline ends. CDR1 and CDR2 (germline): SNHLY, FYNNEI. This chain's CDR3 is CASSEDRERGYNEQFF. The DNA for the CDR3 is TGTGCCAGCAGTGAAGACAGGGAAAGGGGCTACAATGAGCAGTTCTTC.